The clone carrying this T cell receptor beta chain was found a few times. The antigen is not known. Sequencing was performed with immunoSEQ multiplex PCR; in TCRdb, only in-frame clones are kept and a portion is missing. The table has some 70,000 clones, 79% seen once. This entry belongs to a study of a mutant IDH1 vaccine in newly diagnosed glioma. On the study more broadly: Before enrollment, patients got radiotherapy alone, temozolomide alone, or mostly the combination. General study results and limits: Top-clonotype changes in peripheral T cells seemed unrelated to pseudoprogression.

The germline V gene has CDR1 SGDLS and CDR2 YYNGEE. The V end was cut by 4 bases, the J end by 6 bases, with 13 bases between. This CDR3 is 14 amino acids long. Time point denoted: baseline, week 1 (first vaccination visit). This sample's treatment: pre-vaccination baseline after standard-of-care therapy. This rearrangement joins TRBV9 to TRBJ1-4, with D hard to call. The specimen comprised PBMCs, sampled from a glioma patient treated with radiotherapy, temozolomide or both. This clonotype originated in a man in his fifties with glioma. This CDR3 is CASSPIAGDEKLFF. As DNA, the CDR3 is TGTGCCAGCAGCCCGATCGCAGGCGATGAAAAACTGTTTTTT.